Shown below are 12 T cell receptor beta chains from a single sample sequenced in a study of regulatory T cells in long-lasting Graves disease. CDR3 regions were amplified by Arm-PCR using iRepertoire HTBI primers to build TCR beta libraries. TCRdb re-derived calls from the multiplex PCR reads in MiXCR, one entry per CDR3 protein. The sample includes about 460,000 distinct CDR3 sequences, approximately 22% of them seen just once. Described time point: persistent/refractory GD, antithyroid drugs over 5 years with positive TRAb. PBMC-derived RNA was used for the TCR library. The sample in question was peripheral blood mononuclear cells (PBMCs), obtained when the disease was refractory, from a patient treated with antithyroid drugs. The origin of the receptors is a female donor with Graves disease.

J is TRBJ2-5 and V is TRBV28, with D possibly being TRBD2 (5 bases). The germline V gene encodes CDR1 MDHEN and CDR2 SYDVKM. The CDR3 spans 13 residues. V shed 6 bases and J shed 3 bases, with 11 bases lying between them. In nucleotides, the CDR3 is TGTGCCAGCAGCCAAATGGGAGAAGAGACCCAGTACTTC. Residues: CASSQMGEETQYF.

This clonotype was observed many times. J is TRBJ1-2 and V is TRBV27; a possible D gene is TRBD1 (5 bases). The V and J ends lost 7 bases and 8 bases respectively, with 23 bases between them. CDR1 is MNHEY and CDR2 is SMNVEV in the germline V gene (reference sequence). This CDR3 contains 15 residues. DNA of the CDR3: TGTGCCAGCACTACCCTCGGACGGGGCTCGGGAGGCTACACCTTC. Translating gives CASTTLGRGSGGYTF.

This clonotype was seen a few times. The chain is built from TRBV29-1 and TRBJ2-2; D is undetermined. Germline V CDR1 and CDR2: SQVTM, ANQGSEA. Between the trimmed V and J ends, which lost 5 bases and 1 base, there was a span of 8 bases. The CDR3 has 13 residues. CDR3 residues: CSVFLGNTGELFF. CDR3 nucleotide sequence: TGCAGCGTTTTCCTCGGGAACACCGGGGAGCTGTTTTTT.

The chain uses TRBV19 and TRBJ2-7, with a weak D call TRBD2 (6 bases). The V gene lost 5 bases and the J gene lost 2 bases, with 10 bases spanning the gap. The CDR3 loop spans 13 amino acids. Germline CDR1 LNHDA, CDR2 SQIVND (reference sequence). CDR3 protein: CASSREKTYEQYF. CDR3 nucleotide sequence: TGTGCCAGTAGTCGGGAGAAAACCTACGAGCAGTACTTC.

A word on this clonotype: The junction does not match germline at one end; this may be a read error. The chain links TRBV6-1 to TRBJ2-2, with 7 bases that match TRBD2. CDR3 length: 15 amino acids. Germline CDR1 reads MNHNS; CDR2 reads SASEGT. CDR3: CVSTREDARTGELFF. CDR3 DNA sequence: TGTGTCAGCACCCGGGAGGATGCCCGCACCGGGGAGCTGTTTTTT.

Note on this clonotype: This may be a read error, as it is one base from a much larger clone. This chain connects TRBV7-9 to TRBJ2-7; TRBD2 aligns across 8 bases. Germline V gene data show CDR1 as SEHNR and CDR2 as FQNEAQ (reference sequence). There are 14 residues in the CDR3. The V and J ends lost 5 bases and 3 bases, in that order; junction bases with no gene match: 6. CDR3 in DNA: TGTGCCAGCAGCACGGGACTAGTAGGCTACGAGCAGTACTTC. Translated, it gives CASSTGLVGYEQYF.

This clonotype was seen repeatedly, ten times or more. The rearrangement uses TRBV6-5 and TRBJ2-7; tentatively, D is TRBD1 or TRBD2 (6 bases each). Germline V gives CDR1 MNHEY, CDR2 SVGAGI. The CDR3 has 16 amino acids. Between the trimmed V and J ends, which lost 0 bases and 5 bases, there was a span of 17 bases. The CDR3 is CASSYSHSKGGHEQYF. CDR3 DNA: TGTGCCAGCAGTTACTCCCACTCGAAGGGGGGCCACGAGCAGTACTTC.

DNA for the CDR3: TGTGCCAGCAGCCCGACAGTGGATCAGCCCCAGCATTTT. Translating it yields CASSPTVDQPQHF. This chain connects TRBV6-1 to TRBJ1-5; a possible D gene is TRBD1 (5 bases). V lost 6 bases, J lost 5 bases, and 11 bases lay in between. CDR1 and CDR2 from the germline V gene are MNHNS and SASEGT. The CDR3 consists of 13 residues.

This chain joins TRBV28 and TRBJ1-1; 10 positions agree with TRBD1. The CDR3 is 12 amino acids. J gave up 13 bases and V 6 bases, and 8 bases lay outside the gene matches. Germline V gene sequence: CDR1 MDHEN, CDR2 SYDVKM. The CDR3 nucleotides read TGTGCCAGCAGCCTCCGGGACAGGGGTGTTTTCTTT. As protein: CASSLRDRGVFF.

This clonotype was observed at least ten times. V gene TRBV28 combines with J gene TRBJ2-7; D is possibly TRBD1 (8 bases). CDR1 is MDHEN, CDR2 SYDVKM, per germline. V lost 5 bases to trimming and J lost 6 bases, with 14 bases between them. The length of the CDR3 is 13 residues. The DNA of the CDR3 is TGTGCCAGCAGTATACAGGGGGGGGTCGAGCAGTACTTC. Protein sequence: CASSIQGGVEQYF. The full variable domain, rest sourced from reference TRBV28 and TRBJ2-7, is DVKVTQSSRYLVKRTGEKVFLECVQDMDHENMFWYRQDPGLGLRLIYFSYDVKMKEKGDIPEGYSVSREKKERFSLILESASTNQTSMYLCASSIQGGVEQYFGPGTRLTVT.

This clonotype occurred a few times. The rearrangement joins TRBV20-1 to TRBJ1-5, with D tentatively TRBD1 (6 bases). Germline CDR1 and CDR2: DFQATT and SNEGSKA (reference sequence). Between the trimmed V and J ends, which lost 3 bases and 7 bases, there was a span of 13 bases. CDR3 length equals 13 residues. The DNA for the CDR3 is TGCAGTGCTAGCCGGACAGTGATCCAGCCCCAGCATTTT. Its translation: CSASRTVIQPQHF.

The chain uses TRBV19 and TRBJ2-2; 11 bases fit TRBD1. Germline values: CDR1 LNHDA, CDR2 SQIVND (reference sequence). This CDR3 comprises 17 residues. With 5 bases clipped from V and 4 bases from J, the junction kept 9 bases outside the gene matches. Written as DNA, the CDR3 is TGTGCCAGTAGTTCCGGGACAGGGGGGTTGGGCACCGGGGAGCTGTTTTTT. Encoded protein: CASSSGTGGLGTGELFF.